The 24 T cell receptor delta chains below come from one sample, sequenced in a study of gamma-delta T cells after stem cell transplantation. TCRdb re-identified clones in the RT-PCR reads via CATT. Of about 4,600 delta-chain clones listed, 1.5% to 2% are singletons. Sequencing used gamma-delta T cells. The receptors here all came from a human donor. It is not recorded whose cells these are; they may come from a transplant donor.

There are a few counts of this clone. A far larger clone is one base from this, pointing to a likely read error. Other DNA sequences from this sample encode an identical CDR3 as well. The chain joins TRDV2 to TRDJ1; TRDD3 matches 11 bases. V lost 0 bases to trimming and J lost 2 bases; unmatched junction nucleotides: 31. Germline lookup yields CDR1 GEAIGNYY and CDR2 EKD. This CDR3 is built from 25 residues. The CDR3 nucleotides are TGTGCCTGTGACACCTTAAATCCCCCCATACTGGGGGATAAGGGACCAGACCGTATGACCGATAAACTCATCTTT. Its translation: CACDTLNPPILGDKGPDRMTDKLIF.

A word on this clone: This sequence is one base from a far larger clone and is likely a read error. Other DNA sequences in the same sample also yield this CDR3. This sequence joins TRDV2 and TRDJ1, with 11 bases identical to TRDD3. This CDR3 region has 18 residues. CDR1 GEAIGNYY and CDR2 EKD come from the germline V gene. DNA for the CDR3: TGTGCCTGTGACAGTGTACTGGGGGATAAGGGGGACACCGATAAACTCATCTTC. It translates to CACDSVLGDKGDTDKLIF.

Worth noting for this clone: TCRdb shows a much larger clone's protein in place of this DNA's translation, and the two differ at residue 10, likely through a read error; the protein shown is translated from the DNA. This chain connects TRDV2 to TRDJ1; 7 nucleotides align to TRDD3. The germline gives CDR1 GEAIGNYY, CDR2 EKD. V trimming: 1 base; J trimming: 0 bases; junction bases outside the gene matches: 10. The CDR3 covers 17 residues. The DNA for the CDR3 is TGTGCCTGTGACACGGTGGGGGACCCCGGGGACACCGATAAACTCATCTTT. It is translated as CACDTVGDPGDTDKLIF.

Only a few counts were recorded for this clone. A far bigger clonotype differs at one base, so this is likely a read error. The same CDR3 can be traced to other DNA sequences in this sample. This rearrangement joins TRDV2 to TRDJ1; a possible D gene is TRDD3 (5 bases). The germline V gene encodes CDR1 GEAIGNYY and CDR2 EKD. The CDR3 has 16 amino acids. CDR3 bases: TGCGCCTGTGACATCTTACTCAGGGGAACCACCGATAAACTCATCTTT. Translation: CACDILLRGTTDKLIF.

This clone was recorded a few times. The translation of this DNA and the TCRdb protein of a much larger clone differ at residue 5, probably owing to a read error; the protein shown here is translated from the DNA. J is TRDJ3 and V is TRDV2; the D gene is possibly TRDD3 (6 bases). Germline CDR1 reads GEAIGNYY; CDR2 reads EKD. Trimming pared 3 bases from V and 2 bases from J, leaving 25 bases between. The CDR3 has 21 amino acids. The CDR3 sequence: CACDAAERGRDNPWDTRQMFF. CDR3 DNA sequence: TGTGCCTGTGACGCCGCGGAGAGAGGGAGGGATAACCCCTGGGACACCCGACAGATGTTTTTC.

This clone was seen a few times. A far larger clone is off by one base, so a read error is likely. Other DNA sequences in the sample encode the same CDR3. CDR3 protein: CACDPLPNLLGRTLGNTDKLIF. The DNA of the CDR3 is TGTGCCTGTGACCCGCTTCCTAATCTGCTGGGTCGAACCCTTGGGAACACCGATAAACTCATCTTT. The V call is TRDV2, the J call TRDJ1, with TRDD2 identical over 7 bases. With V trimmed by 3 bases and J by 0 bases, 27 bases remained unmatched. This CDR3 is built from 22 residues. CDR1 and CDR2 from the germline V gene are GEAIGNYY and EKD.

This clone was recorded a few times. TCRdb has a much larger clone's protein, which differs at residue 11 from the translation of this DNA, likely because of a read error; what is shown is the protein translated from the DNA. The V gene is TRDV2, the J gene TRDJ1; the D gene is possibly TRDD3 (5 bases). V was cut by 0 bases and J by 0 bases, with 16 bases left in between. This CDR3 comprises 17 residues. The germline V gene has CDR1 GEAIGNYY and CDR2 EKD. For the CDR3, the DNA is TGTGCCTGTGACACCGTAGGGGAGGCGCTTAACACCGATAAACTCATCTTT. This gives the protein CACDTVGEALNTDKLIF.

This clone was seen more than once but under ten times. A read error is the likely source, as a far larger clone sits one nucleotide away. The sample has other DNA sequences that encode this CDR3 too. The rearrangement links TRDV2 to TRDJ1; 7 bases align to TRDD3. The CDR3 contains 16 residues. Looked up from germline, CDR1 is GEAIGNYY and CDR2 is EKD. CDR3 amino acids: CACDTVGEAYTDKLIF. The CDR3 coding sequence is TGCGCCTGTGACACCGTGGGGGAGGCGTACACCGATAAACTCATCTTT.

This clone was counted only a few times. TCRdb pairs this DNA with a much larger clone's protein that differs at residue 10, likely a read error; the protein shown was translated from the DNA. The chain couples TRDV2 to TRDJ3, with D possibly matching TRDD3 (5 bases). Germline assignment: CDR1 GEAIGNYY and CDR2 EKD. This CDR3 is 23 amino acids long. The V end lost 0 bases, the J end lost 0 bases, and 26 bases lay between the germline ends. The DNA of the CDR3 is TGTGCCTGTGACACCGTTCACGGGGGGGGTACGCCCCGCTTCTCCTGGGACACCCGACAGATGTTTTTC. Residues: CACDTVHGGGTPRFSWDTRQMFF.

Regarding this clone: With a much larger clone just one base away, this may be a read error. Other nucleotide sequences from this sample produce the same CDR3. V is TRDV2 and J is TRDJ1, with D perhaps TRDD3 (5 bases). The CDR3 loop spans 16 amino acids. Trimming stripped 1 base from V and 0 bases from J, with 14 bases between. From germline, CDR1 is GEAIGNYY and CDR2 EKD. The CDR3 reads CACDTVGSPYTDKLIF. In nucleotides, the CDR3 is TGTGCCTGTGACACAGTGGGGTCTCCGTACACCGATAAACTCATCTTT.

This clone appeared many times. A read error is the likely source, as a far larger clone sits one nucleotide away. The V gene is TRDV2, the J gene TRDJ3, with 10 bases that match TRDD3. The CDR3 extends over 18 amino acids. Per the germline V gene, CDR1 is GEAIGNYY and CDR2 is EKD. V trimming: 2 bases; J trimming: 2 bases; junction bases outside the gene matches: 5. CDR3 bases: TGTGCCTGTGACATACTGGGGGATGGTACCTGGGACACCCGACAGATGTTTTTC. This sequence encodes CACDILGDGTWDTRQMFF.

This clone has just a few counts. TCRdb's protein, taken from a much larger clone, differs from this DNA's translation at residue 12, likely owing to a read error; the protein displayed comes from the DNA. The genes are TRDV2 and TRDJ1, with 9 bases fitting TRDD3. This CDR3 region has 18 residues. The V and J ends lost 1 base and 0 bases, in that order; junction bases with no gene match: 11. Germline lookup yields CDR1 GEAIGNYY and CDR2 EKD. CDR3 protein: CACDTVVTGGPHTDKLIF. In DNA, the CDR3 is TGTGCCTGTGACACTGTGGTTACTGGGGGACCGCACACCGATAAACTCATCTTT.

A note on this clone: This probably arose from a read error, given a far larger clone one base away. The same CDR3 can be traced to other DNA sequences in this sample. The chain recombines TRDV2 with TRDJ1, with 10 bases fitting TRDD3. Germline CDR1 is GEAIGNYY and CDR2 is EKD. The CDR3 totals 18 residues. The CDR3 nucleotides read TGTGCCTGTGACAGGATTTCAACTGGGGGATTTCGCACCGATAAGCTCATCTTT. This encodes CACDRISTGGFRTDKLIF.

This clone was picked up a small number of times. The mismatch at residue 12 between this DNA's translation and the TCRdb protein of a much larger clone likely reflects a read error; the protein shown is translated from the DNA. The chain carries TRDV2 and TRDJ1; 9 nucleotides line up with TRDD3. Per the germline V gene, CDR1 is GEAIGNYY and CDR2 is EKD. This CDR3 comprises 16 residues. CDR3 bases: TGTGCCTGTGACCCCCTACTGGGGGAGTACACCGAAAAACTCATCTTT. Translation: CACDPLLGEYTEKLIF.

This clone has a count of ten or more. The likely explanation is a read error, given a far larger clone one base away. This chain joins TRDV2 and TRDJ1; D is possibly TRDD3 (6 bases). Germline V gene data show CDR1 as GEAIGNYY and CDR2 as EKD. This CDR3 has 18 amino acids. The V gene lost 0 bases and the J gene lost 0 bases, with 19 bases spanning the gap. The CDR3 spells CACDTTGWGPTYTDKLIF. CDR3 DNA sequence: TGTGCCTGTGACACCACTGGGTGGGGACCAACTTACACCGATAAACTCATCTTT.

This clone was seen at least ten times. A far larger clone is one base from this, pointing to a likely read error. Other DNA sequences in the sample encode the same CDR3. This chain links TRDV2 with TRDJ1; TRDD2 might be the D (5 bases). This CDR3 is 15 amino acids long. Germline V CDR1 and CDR2: GEAIGNYY, EKD. CDR3 in DNA: TGTGCCTGTGACACCATTGGCCTTCACACCGATAAACTCATCTTC. Translation: CACDTIGLHTDKLIF.

This clone came up a few times. This chain connects TRDV2 to TRDJ1; tentative D call: TRDD2 (6 bases). Germline lookup yields CDR1 GEAIGNYY and CDR2 EKD. Between the trimmed V and J ends, which lost 2 bases and 2 bases, there was a span of 17 bases. This CDR3 region has 16 residues. CDR3 residues: CACDILLPSGTDKLIF. In DNA form, the CDR3 reads TGTGCCTGTGACATCCTCCTACCAAGCGGAACCGATAAACTCATCTTT.

Regarding this clone: A read error is likely here: a far larger clone is one base away. The same CDR3 arises from other DNA sequences in this sample as well. The J gene is TRDJ1, the V gene TRDV2; 8 nucleotides match TRDD3. The V gene's germline CDR1 is GEAIGNYY and CDR2 EKD. The length of the CDR3 is 19 residues. This chain's CDR3 is CACDTVRDTTLVYTDKLIF. In nucleotides, the CDR3 is TGTGCTTGTGACACCGTACGGGATACGACGCTTGTATACACCGATAAACTCATCTTT.

Note on this clone: Since a far larger clone is one base different, this is likely a read error. This same CDR3 is encoded by further DNA sequences in the sample. The rearrangement uses TRDV2 and TRDJ3; D possibly corresponds to TRDD3 (6 bases). Germline values: CDR1 GEAIGNYY, CDR2 EKD. This CDR3 is 21 amino acids long. CDR3 loop: CACDTAERGRDNPWDTRQMFF. DNA for the CDR3: TGTGCCTGTGACACCGCGGAGAGAGGGAGGGATAACCCCTGGGATACCCGACAGATGTTTTTC.

This clone is judged medium-sized. V gene TRDV2 combines with J gene TRDJ1; 9 bases agree with TRDD3. The ends lost 1 base at V and 0 bases at J; junction bases unmatched: 11. Germline lookup yields CDR1 GEAIGNYY and CDR2 EKD. The CDR3 loop spans 18 amino acids. DNA of the CDR3: TGTGCCTGTGACACGGTACTGGGGGAGCCGATTTACACCGATAAACTCATCTTT. This encodes CACDTVLGEPIYTDKLIF.

This clone has just a few counts. The translation of this DNA and the TCRdb protein of a much larger clone differ at residue 6, probably owing to a read error; the protein shown here is translated from the DNA. J is TRDJ1 and V is TRDV2; the D call may be TRDD2 or TRDD3 (6 bases each). V was cut by 1 base and J by 5 bases, with 28 bases left in between. This CDR3 spans 19 amino acids. From germline, CDR1 is GEAIGNYY and CDR2 EKD. CDR3 amino acids: CACDTPTPSAHGDGDKLIF. Written as DNA, the CDR3 is TGTGCCTGTGACACTCCCACTCCTTCCGCTCATGGGGATGGGGATAAACTCATCTTT.

This clone is deemed medium-sized. The chain recombines TRDV2 with TRDJ1; D ambiguous. Germline V lookup: CDR1 GEAIGNYY, CDR2 EKD. The CDR3 runs to 15 residues. The V end lost 3 bases, the J end lost 1 base, and 14 bases lay between the germline ends. The CDR3 sequence: CACDPLLYPTDKLIF. CDR3 DNA sequence: TGTGCCTGTGACCCTTTACTATATCCCACCGATAAACTCATCTTT.

This clone was counted between two and nine times. TCRdb's protein for this DNA is that of a much larger clone and differs from the translation at residue 4, likely a read error; the protein shown is the DNA translation. V is TRDV2 and J is TRDJ1; 8 bases align to TRDD3. The CDR3 consists of 16 residues. Per germline, CDR1 GEAIGNYY and CDR2 EKD. CDR3 coding DNA: TGTGCCTGTGGCACCCTCCTGGGGGACAACACCGATAAACTCATCTTT. This encodes CACGTLLGDNTDKLIF.

Notes on this clone: TCRdb records a much larger clone's protein for this DNA, with a difference at residue 3 that likely arises from a read error; the protein given is the translation of the DNA. The V call is TRDV2, the J call TRDJ1; unclear D gene. The CDR3 totals 13 residues. Germline V gene lookup returns CDR1 GEAIGNYY and CDR2 EKD. This CDR3 is CARDFLDTDKLIF. CDR3 in DNA: TGTGCCCGTGACTTTCTGGACACCGATAAACTCATCTTT.